One sample yielded the 25 T cell receptor beta chains listed below, sequenced in a study of PD-L1 blockade in urothelial cancer. The assay was immunoSEQ multiplex PCR, and TCRdb's table has in-frame clones only and misses some. The repertoire consists of about 74,000 clones, with 80% to 85% occurring once and the leading ten covering 4.7%. The input for sequencing was PBMCs, taken around atezolizumab (anti-PD-L1) treatment. These receptors originate from a man in his sixties or seventies with urothelial cancer.

V and J are TRBV7-9 and TRBJ1-5, with 11 bases fitting TRBD1. CDR1 and CDR2 (germline): SEHNR, FQNEAQ (reference sequence). The CDR3 has 18 residues. Trimming at V came to 4 bases and at J to 4 bases, leaving 12 bases not matched to a gene. As DNA, the CDR3 is TGTGCCAGCAGCTCTTCCCGGACAGGGGGCGTTGGTAATCAGCCCCAGCATTTT. Protein: CASSSSRTGGVGNQPQHF.

The J gene is TRBJ2-6, the V gene TRBV28, with D unclear. Germline lookup yields CDR1 MDHEN and CDR2 SYDVKM. The V end lost 4 bases, the J end lost 1 base, and 8 bases lay between the germline ends. The length of the CDR3 is 15 residues. CDR3 bases: TGTGCCAGCAGTTCGCACAGTTCTGGGGCCAACGTCCTGACTTTC. Protein sequence: CASSSHSSGANVLTF. Full variable domain (missing parts from reference TRBV28 and TRBJ2-6): DVKVTQSSRYLVKRTGEKVFLECVQDMDHENMFWYRQDPGLGLRLIYFSYDVKMKEKGDIPEGYSVSREKKERFSLILESASTNQTSMYLCASSSHSSGANVLTFGAGSRLTVL.

This clone was seen a handful of times. The V and J genes are TRBV7-9 and TRBJ2-3; D possibly corresponds to TRBD1 (5 bases). V lost 4 bases to trimming and J lost 2 bases, with 7 bases between them. This CDR3 is 13 amino acids long. Germline CDR1 and CDR2: SEHNR and FQNEAQ (reference sequence). The CDR3 protein is CASSSDITDTQYF. Here the CDR3 DNA reads TGTGCCAGCAGCTCGGACATCACAGATACGCAGTATTTT.

On this clone: One base away lies a much larger clone, so this may be a sequencing read error. Distinct nucleotide sequences in the sample also encode this CDR3. This chain uses TRBV9 with TRBJ2-7, with D possibly TRBD1 on 5 matching bases. This CDR3 is 14 amino acids long. The germline V gene encodes CDR1 SGDLS and CDR2 YYNGEE. As DNA, the CDR3 is TGTGCTAGCAGTCCGGACATACTATCCTACGAGCAGTACTTC. Protein: CASSPDILSYEQYF.

The J gene is TRBJ2-5, the V gene TRBV30, with a weak D call TRBD2 (6 bases). From germline, CDR1 is GTSNPN and CDR2 SVGIG (reference sequence). The CDR3 has 13 amino acids. The V and J ends lost 2 bases and 3 bases respectively, with 10 bases between them. CDR3 residues: CAWSRREKETQYF. The CDR3 nucleotides read TGTGCCTGGAGTAGGAGGGAGAAAGAGACCCAGTACTTC.

The chain links TRBV19 to TRBJ1-3; D is undetermined. The CDR3 contains 16 residues. Germline V CDR1 and CDR2: LNHDA, SQIVND (reference sequence). V lost 6 bases, J lost 0 bases, and 15 bases lay in between. The CDR3 coding sequence is TGTGCCAGTAGCTTACTTGGGCCGAGCTCTGGAAACACCATATATTTT. Translation gives CASSLLGPSSGNTIYF.

CDR3 in DNA: TGTGCCACCAGCAGAGATAATGCAGGGTTTCAGCCCCAGCATTTT. Amino acid sequence: CATSRDNAGFQPQHF. The chain links TRBV15 to TRBJ1-5; D is perhaps TRBD1 (5 bases). Deletions cut 0 bases from V and 6 bases from J, with 12 bases between. Per the germline V gene, CDR1 is LNHNV and CDR2 is YYDKDF (reference sequence). This CDR3 contains 15 residues. Full variable domain (rest looked up from reference TRBV15 and TRBJ1-5): DAMVIQNPRYQVTQFGKPVTLSCSQTLNHNVMYWYQQKSSQAPKLLFHYYDKDFNNEADTPDNFQSRRPNTSFCFLDIRSPGLGDTAMYLCATSRDNAGFQPQHFGDGTRLSIL.

The rearrangement joins TRBV28 to TRBJ2-5; TRBD1 might be the D (6 bases). The V and J ends lost 6 bases and 7 bases respectively, with 12 bases between them. Germline assignment: CDR1 MDHEN and CDR2 SYDVKM. The CDR3 extends over 12 amino acids. The chain's CDR3 is CASRGIRGTQYF. CDR3 DNA sequence: TGTGCCAGCAGGGGGATCAGGGGGACCCAGTACTTC. Looking up the rest from reference TRBV28 and TRBJ2-5 gives the full variable domain: DVKVTQSSRYLVKRTGEKVFLECVQDMDHENMFWYRQDPGLGLRLIYFSYDVKMKEKGDIPEGYSVSREKKERFSLILESASTNQTSMYLCASRGIRGTQYFGPGTRLLVL.

The gene calls are TRBV15 and TRBJ1-5; D is undetermined. The CDR3 extends over 15 amino acids. Germline loops: CDR1 LNHNV, CDR2 YYDKDF (reference sequence). Trimming removed 1 base from V and 5 bases from J, with 12 bases in between. CDR3 region: CATSRGPGHDQPQHF. The CDR3, as DNA: TGTGCCACCAGCAGAGGTCCGGGTCACGATCAGCCCCAGCATTTT.

The V and J genes are TRBV7-2 and TRBJ2-1; 10 bases agree with TRBD2. Trimming at V came to 0 bases and at J to 9 bases, leaving 8 bases not matched to a gene. CDR1 is SGHTA and CDR2 is FQGNSA in the germline V gene. The CDR3 totals 16 residues. The CDR3, as DNA: TGTGCCAGCAGCTTAGCGCTAGCGGGAGTGGGAGGTGAGCAGTTCTTC. It specifies CASSLALAGVGGEQFF.

Only one count was recorded for this clone. The chain joins TRBV6-1 to TRBJ2-1; 8 bases map to TRBD2. The trim removed 4 bases at V and 6 bases at J, leaving 8 bases unmatched. This CDR3 is 15 amino acids long. Germline CDR1 is MNHNS and CDR2 is SASEGT. CDR3 region: CASSGQRELVNEQFF. The CDR3 DNA reads as TGTGCCAGCAGTGGGCAGCGGGAGTTGGTCAATGAGCAGTTCTTC.

The chain has TRBV6-1 and TRBJ1-1; the D is unclear. This CDR3 region has 11 residues. V was pared by 8 bases and J by 0 bases, with 4 bases between. Germline CDR1 reads MNHNS; CDR2 reads SASEGT. CDR3 in amino acids: CASSVNTEAFF. The CDR3 DNA is TGTGCCAGCTCAGTGAACACTGAAGCTTTCTTT.

The rearrangement links TRBV5-1 to TRBJ2-3, with TRBD1 as a possible D gene (6 bases). The CDR3 loop spans 15 amino acids. Germline CDR1 SGHRS, CDR2 YFSETQ. The ends were cut back, 0 bases at V and 3 bases at J, with 11 bases in the middle. The CDR3 is CASSLEGHTTDTQYF. In DNA form, the CDR3 reads TGCGCCAGCAGCTTGGAGGGACATACGACAGATACGCAGTATTTT.

The rearrangement joins TRBV28 to TRBJ2-7; D is perhaps TRBD1 (5 bases). This CDR3 region has 13 residues. The ends were cut back, 5 bases at V and 3 bases at J, with 11 bases in the middle. The germline gives CDR1 MDHEN, CDR2 SYDVKM. CDR3 region: CASSLGHLYEQYF. DNA for the CDR3: TGTGCCAGCAGTCTAGGACACCTCTACGAGCAGTACTTC.

In this sample, this clone turned up once. The chain is built from TRBV21-1 and TRBJ2-3; TRBD2, as called in the table, went unchecked against the DNA. TRBV21-1 is a pseudogene segment. This CDR3 spans 18 amino acids. Here the CDR3 DNA reads TGTGCCAGCAGCAAAGCACCTCGGACTAGATGGTTGGCAGATACGCAGTATTTT. Protein: CASSKAPRTRWLADTQYF.

The gene calls are TRBV28 and TRBJ2-7; 7 bases are shared with TRBD1. This CDR3 is 14 amino acids long. V shed 7 bases and J 1 base; nucleotides not matched to a gene: 7. Germline V CDR1 and CDR2: MDHEN, SYDVKM. The CDR3 is CASKVGGGSYEQYF. The CDR3 DNA reads TGTGCCAGCAAAGTAGGGGGCGGGTCCTACGAGCAGTACTTC.

The chain employs TRBV7-2 and TRBJ2-1; 8 bases align to TRBD2. The J segment lost 10 bases and the V segment lost 4 bases, leaving 15 bases of the junction unmatched. CDR1 SGHTA and CDR2 FQGNSA come from the germline V gene. CDR3 size: 16 residues. CDR3 loop: CASSWGGTRSQREQFF. CDR3 coding DNA: TGTGCCAGCAGCTGGGGCGGGACTAGATCCCAGCGGGAGCAGTTCTTC.

J is TRBJ2-2 and V is TRBV11-2; TRBD2 might be the D (5 bases). V lost 1 base and J lost 4, with 7 bases in between. The CDR3 sequence is 14 residues long. Germline CDR1 is SGHAT and CDR2 is FQNNGV. The CDR3 sequence: CASSLAGFTGELFF. DNA for the CDR3: TGTGCCAGCAGCTTAGCGGGATTCACCGGGGAGCTGTTTTTT.

The J gene is TRBJ2-1, the V gene TRBV6-6; 11 nucleotides match TRBD2. CDR3 length equals 14 residues. The germline V gene has CDR1 MNHNY and CDR2 SVGAGI (reference sequence). V trimming: 4 bases; J trimming: 7 bases; junction bases outside the gene matches: 3. CDR3 DNA sequence: TGTGCCAGCAGTTCGGGACTAGCGGCTAATGAGCAGTTCTTC. Protein sequence: CASSSGLAANEQFF.

This chain joins TRBV5-3 and TRBJ2-1, with 8 positions matching TRBD2. TRBV5-3 is recorded as an ORF, its role being uncertain. The CDR3 extends over 15 amino acids. V shed 7 bases and J 9 bases; nucleotides not matched to a gene: 15. CDR3 DNA: TGTGCCAGATGGCTCGGGACTAGAGCTCGAGGTGAGCAGTTCTTC. Encoded protein: CARWLGTRARGEQFF.

The rearrangement uses TRBV18 and TRBJ2-2, with D perhaps TRBD2 (6 bases). Trimming stripped 6 bases from V and 4 bases from J, with 9 bases between. Germline V gene lookup returns CDR1 KGHSH and CDR2 LQKENI. CDR3 length equals 13 residues. The CDR3 nucleotides read TGTGCCAGCTCTAGCGGACTCACCGGGGAGCTGTTTTTT. Protein: CASSSGLTGELFF. Full variable domain (remainder filled in from reference TRBV18 and TRBJ2-2): NAGVMQNPRHLVRRRGQEARLRCSPMKGHSHVYWYRQLPEEGLKFMVYLQKENIIDESGMPKERFSAEFPKEGPSILRIQQVVRGDSAAYFCASSSGLTGELFFGEGSRLTVL.

This clone was detected only a few times. The V gene is TRBV28, the J gene TRBJ2-2, with 13 nucleotides matching TRBD2. Looked up from germline, CDR1 is MDHEN and CDR2 is SYDVKM. V was pared by 0 bases and J by 6 bases, with 4 bases of the junction left unmatched. The CDR3 is made up of 17 amino acids. The CDR3 here is CASSLWRLAGGPGELFF. The CDR3, as DNA: TGTGCCAGCAGTTTATGGCGACTAGCGGGAGGTCCCGGGGAGCTGTTTTTT.

This chain uses TRBV5-1 with TRBJ1-1; tentative D call: TRBD1 (5 bases). This CDR3 has 14 residues. Between the trimmed V and J ends, which lost 4 bases and 1 base, there was a span of 11 bases. In germline, CDR1 is SGHRS, CDR2 YFSETQ. The CDR3 region has the DNA TGCGCCAGCAGCCCCGGGACTGCGAACACTGAAGCTTTCTTT. It translates to CASSPGTANTEAFF.

The chain couples TRBV19 to TRBJ1-5; TRBD1 aligns across 10 bases. From germline, CDR1 is LNHDA and CDR2 SQIVND (reference sequence). This CDR3 has 15 amino acids. The V and J ends lost 6 bases and 6 bases, in that order; junction bases with no gene match: 8. CDR3 nucleotide sequence: TGTGCCAGTAGCATCGACAGGGGGCGTGTTCAGCCCCAGCATTTT. Its translation is CASSIDRGRVQPQHF.

J is TRBJ2-5 and V is TRBV29-1; 10 bases are shared with TRBD1. The germline gives CDR1 SQVTM, CDR2 ANQGSEA. V lost 4 bases to trimming and J lost 5 bases; unmatched junction nucleotides: 7. CDR3 length equals 14 residues. The CDR3 DNA sequence: TGCAGCGTTGGGCAGACAGGGGGCAGGGAGACCCAGTACTTC. It translates to CSVGQTGGRETQYF.